A selection of T cell receptor beta chains follows, all from one sample in a study of T-cell memory formation after mild COVID-19. MiXCR, run by TCRdb on the 5' RACE reads, gives a single entry per CDR3 protein. The sample consists of around 340,000 distinct CDR3 sequences, approximately 15% of them appearing once. Sequencing was done on a sample of PBMCs or a T cell subset sorted from them (not recorded which). These receptors were taken from a young man who had mild COVID-19 (a few samples of this study predate the infection). Cell type and time point are not known. Each CDR3 is given with its conserved first and last residue. Fields, in order: D gene, J gene, V gene, clone size, CDR3 DNA, CDR3 protein. A D gene is named only where the DNA matches it firmly. Clone size is not always given. Where it is, it says once, few, many or a class for expanded clones.

NA	TRBJ1-6	TRBV14	NA	TGTGCCAGCAGCCAAGTCCGGGACTCGAACTATAATTCACCCCTCCACTTT	CASSQVRDSNYNSPLHF
TRBD1	TRBJ1-2	TRBV7-2	few	TGTGCCAGCAGCTTACAACGGGACAGCTCTACCAACTATGGCTACACCTTC	CASSLQRDSSTNYGYTF
NA	TRBJ2-2	TRBV12-3/TRBV12-4	NA	TGTGCCAGCACCATAGGTGGCCTAGCGTACACCGGGGAGCTGTTTTTT	CASTIGGLAYTGELFF
NA	TRBJ1-6	TRBV5-1	NA	TGCGCCAGCAGCCTAACAGGGAATTCACCCCTCCACTTT	CASSLTGNSPLHF
NA	TRBJ1-1	TRBV6-1	NA	TGTGCCAGCAGAACCGGGACAGAAGCTTTCTTT	CASRTGTEAFF
NA	TRBJ2-2	TRBV6-5	few	TGTGCCAGCAGTTACTCCCTCTCCTGGACTGGTGGGGTCGGGGAGCTGTTTTTT	CASSYSLSWTGGVGELFF
NA	TRBJ2-3	TRBV5-6	NA	TGTGCCAGCAGCGCAGGGGCAACCAGCACAGATACGCAGTATTTT	CASSAGATSTDTQYF
TRBD1	TRBJ2-2	TRBV6-2/TRBV6-3	few	TGTGCCAGCAGGACAGGGGGCGGTTTGGCCGGGGAGCTGTTTTTT	CASRTGGGLAGELFF
NA	TRBJ1-3	TRBV6-5	NA	TGTGCCAGCAGTTACTCAGACCGAAACACCATATATTTT	CASSYSDRNTIYF
NA	TRBJ1-2	TRBV7-9	NA	TGTGCCAGCAGCCCGGGACTGAGAAACTATGGCTACACCTTC	CASSPGLRNYGYTF
NA	TRBJ1-2	TRBV6-2/TRBV6-3	NA	TGTGCCAGCAGACCAGACAGCCCCTATGGCTACACCTTC	CASRPDSPYGYTF
NA	TRBJ2-2	TRBV9	NA	TGTGCCAGCAGCGTAGAAGGCAGCTTGGGCACCGGGGAGCTGTTTTTT	CASSVEGSLGTGELFF
TRBD2	TRBJ2-3	TRBV7-2	few	TGTGCCAGCAGCCCGTGGGCGGGGGGGCCCTCAGATACGCAGTATTTT	CASSPWAGGPSDTQYF
NA	TRBJ1-1	TRBV6-5	few	TGTGCCAGCAGTTACTCGATCATTGGGGACACTGAAGCTTTCTTT	CASSYSIIGDTEAFF
TRBD1	TRBJ2-7	TRBV6-2/TRBV6-3	few	TGTGCCAGCAGTGGATGGGACAGGCCGTACGAGCAGTACTTC	CASSGWDRPYEQYF
NA	TRBJ2-7	TRBV5-1	many	TGCGCCAGCAGCTTACAGGGTTCCTACGAGCAGTACTTC	CASSLQGSYEQYF
NA	TRBJ2-2	TRBV3-1	many	TGTGCCAGCAGCCAATGGGGTAATGATGGCGGGGAGCTGTTTTTT	CASSQWGNDGGELFF
NA	TRBJ2-2	TRBV4-1	many	TGCGCCAGCAGCCAGGAAGGGTGGAGCGGGGAGCTGTTTTTT	CASSQEGWSGELFF
NA	TRBJ2-5	TRBV14	few	TGTGCCAGCAGCCAAAAAGACCAAGAGACCCAGTACTTC	CASSQKDQETQYF
NA	TRBJ1-1	TRBV6-5	many	TGTGCCAGCAGTTACTCGGGAGGAGACACTGAAGCTTTCTTT	CASSYSGGDTEAFF
TRBD1	TRBJ2-5	TRBV2	NA	TGTGCCAGCATTCCGGGACAGGGAAAGACCCAGTACTTC	CASIPGQGKTQYF
NA	TRBJ1-1	TRBV7-2	few	TGTGCCAGCAGCTCGGCACGGATGGCCACTGAAGCTTTCTTT	CASSSARMATEAFF
NA	TRBJ2-1	TRBV4-3	NA	TGCGCCAGCAGCCAAGATGCGGGGAATGAGCAGTTCTTC	CASSQDAGNEQFF
NA	TRBJ1-2	TRBV5-1	NA	TGCGCCAGCAGTACACAGGGAGGTGACTATGGCTACACCTTC	CASSTQGGDYGYTF
TRBD1	TRBJ2-4	TRBV29-1	few	TGCAGCGTTGAAGATTCGCAGGGGGCGGCCAAAAACATTCAGTACTTC	CSVEDSQGAAKNIQYF
TRBD2	TRBJ2-1	TRBV11-2	few	TGTGCCAGCAGCCCGACCGGGACTAGCAACAATGAGCAGTTCTTC	CASSPTGTSNNEQFF
NA	TRBJ2-2	TRBV5-1	few	TGCGCCAGCAGCTTGGGGATGACCTCCGGGGAGCTGTTTTTT	CASSLGMTSGELFF
NA	TRBJ1-2	TRBV6-5	NA	TGTGCCAGCAGTTACTCGATGGCAACTAACTATGGCTACACCTTC	CASSYSMATNYGYTF
NA	TRBJ2-5	TRBV6-2/TRBV6-3	NA	TGTGCCAGCTCCTACGGGGGTTCCCGGGGGGAGACCCAGTACTTC	CASSYGGSRGETQYF
TRBD2	TRBJ2-5	TRBV2	few	TGTGCCAGCAGTGAAGGACTAGCGCAAGAGACCCAGTACTTC	CASSEGLAQETQYF
NA	TRBJ1-2	TRBV5-6	few	TGTGCCAGCAGCCCCCTGACAGTCTCTAACTATGGCTACACCTTC	CASSPLTVSNYGYTF
NA	TRBJ2-7	TRBV7-2	many	TGTGCCAGCAGCTTATTCCGACGGGGCGAGCAGTACTTC	CASSLFRRGEQYF
NA	TRBJ2-3	TRBV29-1	few	TGCAGCGTTGTGGGGACGACCTTAGGGGCAGATACGCAGTATTTT	CSVVGTTLGADTQYF
TRBD2	TRBJ2-1	TRBV6-2/TRBV6-3	NA	TGTGCCAGCAGTTACTCGGCGGGGGCCTACAATGAGCAGTTCTTC	CASSYSAGAYNEQFF